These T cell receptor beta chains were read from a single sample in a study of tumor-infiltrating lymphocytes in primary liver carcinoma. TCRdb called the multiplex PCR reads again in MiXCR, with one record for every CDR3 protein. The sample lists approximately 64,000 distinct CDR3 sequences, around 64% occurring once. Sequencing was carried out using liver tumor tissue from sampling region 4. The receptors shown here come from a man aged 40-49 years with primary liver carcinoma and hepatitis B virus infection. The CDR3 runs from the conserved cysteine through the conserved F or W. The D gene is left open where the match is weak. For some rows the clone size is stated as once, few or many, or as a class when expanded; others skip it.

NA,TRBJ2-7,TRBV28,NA,TGTGCCAGCAGGCCACTACAGGCCGAGCACTATTTC,CASRPLQAEHYF
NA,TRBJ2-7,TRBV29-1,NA,TGCAACGTTGCCCCGGCAGGGCTCCACGAGCAGTACTTC,CNVAPAGLHEQYF
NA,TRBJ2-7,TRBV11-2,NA,TGTGCCAGCAGCTCAAACAGGGACTCCTACGAGCAGTACTTC,CASSSNRDSYEQYF
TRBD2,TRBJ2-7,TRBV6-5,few,TGTGCCAGCAGTTCTTCAGCGGGAGGGGACGAGCAGTACTTC,CASSSSAGGDEQYF
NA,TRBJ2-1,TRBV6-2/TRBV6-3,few,TGTGCCAGCAGTTACTCTCTACGTGAGCAGTTCTTC,CASSYSLREQFF
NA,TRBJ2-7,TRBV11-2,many,TGTGCCAGCAGCTTAGATCGGGGCTCGGGAGAGCAGTACTTC,CASSLDRGSGEQYF
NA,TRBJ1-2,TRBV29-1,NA,TGCAGCGCTGAAAGAGGGTATGGTTACACCTTC,CSAERGYGYTF
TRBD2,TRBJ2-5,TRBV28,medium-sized,TGTGCCAGCAGTCTAGTCCCTAGCGGAAACCAAGAGACCCAGTACTTC,CASSLVPSGNQETQYF
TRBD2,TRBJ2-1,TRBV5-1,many,TGCGCCAGCACGTTAGCGGGAGGTTACAATGAGCAGTTCTTC,CASTLAGGYNEQFF
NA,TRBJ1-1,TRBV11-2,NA,TGTGCCAGCATCCCCACAGCGAGCACTGAAGCCTTCTTT,CASIPTASTEAFF
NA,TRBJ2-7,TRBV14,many,TGTGCCAGCAGCCAAGCGGAGTTCTCCTACGAGCAGTACTTC,CASSQAEFSYEQYF
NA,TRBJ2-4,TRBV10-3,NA,TGTGCCATCTGTGACAATTGGAAAGCCAAAACCATTCAGTACTTC,CAICDNWKAKTIQYF
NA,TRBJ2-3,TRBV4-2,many,TGTGCCAGCAGTCTAACCCGGACAGCGACAGATACGCAGTATTTT,CASSLTRTATDTQYF
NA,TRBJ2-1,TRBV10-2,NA,TGCGCTAGCAGTGAGTCCGGTGGGGATGAGCAGTTCTTC,CASSESGGDEQFF
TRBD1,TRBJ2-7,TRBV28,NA,TGTGCCAGCAGTAAGGGGACAGGGGTGCCCTACGGGCAGTACTTC,CASSKGTGVPYGQYF
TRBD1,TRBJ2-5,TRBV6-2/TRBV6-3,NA,TGTGCCAGCAGGACAGGGTCGGAGACCCGGTACTTC,CASRTGSETRYF
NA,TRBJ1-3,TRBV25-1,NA,TGTACCAGCATCGCAGAGAATAAAGGAAACACCATATATTTT,CTSIAENKGNTIYF
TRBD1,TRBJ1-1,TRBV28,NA,TGTACTAGTTCTACAGGGGGCGAAGCTTTCTTT,CTSSTGGEAFF
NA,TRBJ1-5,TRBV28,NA,TGTGCCAGTTCACTCAGACGGTTAAATCAGCCCCAGGATTTT,CASSLRRLNQPQDF
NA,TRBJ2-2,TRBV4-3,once,TGCGCCAGCAGCCACCAACCATATGGGGATGAGCCCGGGGAGCTGTCCTTT,CASSHQPYGDEPGELSF
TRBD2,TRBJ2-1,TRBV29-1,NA,TGCAGCGTTAGGCGGGGGGGAAGTGAGCAGTTCTTC,CSVRRGGSEQFF
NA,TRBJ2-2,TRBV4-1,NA,TGCGCCAGCAACGATCTGGAGAGGAGGTTAACCGGTGAGCTGTTTTTT,CASNDLERRLTGELFF
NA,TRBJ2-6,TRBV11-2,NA,TGTACCAGCAGCTTAGACCCCGGGGCTGGGGCCAACGTCCTGACTTTC,CTSSLDPGAGANVLTF
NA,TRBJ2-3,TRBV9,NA,TGTGCCAGCAGCGAGGGGGTAAGCACAGATACTCAGTATTTT,CASSEGVSTDTQYF
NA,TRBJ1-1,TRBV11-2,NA,TGTGTCAGCAGCTTTAGGGAACACTTTGCGGACACTGAAGCTTTCTTT,CVSSFREHFADTEAFF
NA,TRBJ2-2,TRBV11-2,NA,TGTGCCAGCAGCTTAGCATTAAGAGGTGCGAACGCCGGGGAGCTATTTTTT,CASSLALRGANAGELFF
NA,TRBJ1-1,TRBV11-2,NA,TGTGCCAGCAGCAATTGGGGTTACGAGTCTGAAGCTTTCTTT,CASSNWGYESEAFF
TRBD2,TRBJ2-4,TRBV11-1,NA,TGTGCCAGCAGCTTTCCCGGGATTAGCGGGACCGAAAACATTCAGTATTTC,CASSFPGISGTENIQYF
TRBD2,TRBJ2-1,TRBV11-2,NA,TGTGCCAGCAGCCCCCAGCGGGAGGAATTGGGTGTGCAATTCTTC,CASSPQREELGVQFF
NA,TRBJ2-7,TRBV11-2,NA,TGTGCCAGCAGCATAGCGGTAGGCGAGCAGTACTTC,CASSIAVGEQYF
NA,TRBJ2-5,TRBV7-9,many,TGTGCCAGCAGCCTGAAAGAGACCCAGTACTTC,CASSLKETQYF
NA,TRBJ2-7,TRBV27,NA,TGTGCCAGCAGTTCTAAACTCTACGAGCAGTACTTC,CASSSKLYEQYF
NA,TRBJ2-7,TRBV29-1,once,TGCAGCATCCTAGGGCGCTTCGACGAACCCCCCTCCTACGATCAGTACTTC,CSILGRFDEPPSYDQYF
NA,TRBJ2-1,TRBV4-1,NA,TGCGCCAACAGCCAGGGACTGGAGGTCCCTCCCTACAATGAGCAGTTCTTC,CANSQGLEVPPYNEQFF
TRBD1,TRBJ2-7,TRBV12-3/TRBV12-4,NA,TGCGCCAGCTGTTTAGGGGGCGATACCTACGAGCAGTACTTC,CASCLGGDTYEQYF
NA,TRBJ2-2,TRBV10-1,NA,TGCGCCAGCAGTGAGATAAACGGGGAGCTGTTTTTT,CASSEINGELFF
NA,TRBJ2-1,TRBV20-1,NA,TGCAGTGCTTGGGGAGGAAGTGAGCAGTTCTTC,CSAWGGSEQFF
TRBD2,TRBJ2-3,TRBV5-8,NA,TGTACTCGCAGCTTCAATAGCGGGAGTGTCTTAGATACGCAGTATTTT,CTRSFNSGSVLDTQYF
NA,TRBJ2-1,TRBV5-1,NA,TGCGCCAGCAGCGATACTAGTGGGAGTGTCGATGAGCAGCTCTTC,CASSDTSGSVDEQLF
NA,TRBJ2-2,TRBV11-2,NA,TGTGCCAACAGCTTAGCATTAGTAGGGGCGATCACCGGGGAGCTGTATTTT,CANSLALVGAITGELYF
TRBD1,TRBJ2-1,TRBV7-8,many,TGTGCCAGCAGCCTTGACAGGGGGTATTACAATGAGCAGTTCTTC,CASSLDRGYYNEQFF
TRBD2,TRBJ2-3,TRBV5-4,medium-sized,TGTGCCAGCAGTCACTATAACGGACTAGCGGGAGTGACAGATACGCAGTATTTT,CASSHYNGLAGVTDTQYF